Following are 8 T cell receptor beta chains from one sample sequenced in a study of T cells expressing NK-cell markers. TCRdb processed the 5' RACE reads again and assigns one entry to each CDR3 protein, with no DNA. This repertoire comprises over 250,000 distinct CDR3 sequences; its ten largest clones make up around 4.2%. Sequencing was carried out using blood T cells: a sorted CD56 or NKG2C T cell subset, CD4+ or CD8+ T cells, or bulk PBMC T cells (not recorded which). These receptors were collected from a woman between 18 and 70 years old in good health.

The chain joins TRBV19 to TRBJ2-5; TCRdb calls TRBD1, which cannot be checked without DNA. Germline values: CDR1 LNHDA, CDR2 SQIVND (reference sequence). The CDR3 spans 13 residues. CDR3 region: CASNRQLQETQYF.

The chain uses TRBV28 and TRBJ2-5; TCRdb returns TRBD2, unconfirmable since there is no DNA. The germline gives CDR1 MDHEN, CDR2 SYDVKM. This CDR3 spans 15 amino acids. The CDR3 region is CASSFLAGAKETQYF.

CDR3 loop: CASSLGRTSKNIQYF. The V call is TRBV7-2, the J call TRBJ2-4. Germline CDR1 and CDR2: SGHTA and FQGNSA. The CDR3 runs 15 residues.

The gene calls are TRBV5-4 and TRBJ2-3. The CDR3 length is 15 residues. Germline V gene data show CDR1 as SGHNT and CDR2 as YYREEE (reference sequence). The CDR3 loop reads CASSFRVHTSDTQYF.

The gene calls are TRBV20-1 and TRBJ2-3; TCRdb's D gene call, TRBD2, goes unchecked for lack of DNA. The CDR3 is made up of 14 amino acids. CDR1 is DFQATT, CDR2 SNEGSKA, per germline (reference sequence). The CDR3 spells CSLPSRTRGDTQYF.

The chain carries TRBV7-2 and TRBJ2-1. The CDR3 sequence is 16 residues long. Germline V gene data show CDR1 as SGHTA and CDR2 as FQGNSA. CDR3 protein: CASSLTGGSSYNEQFF.

The chain couples TRBV15 to TRBJ2-3; TCRdb names TRBD1, which stays unverified in the absence of DNA. Germline V lookup: CDR1 LNHNV, CDR2 YYDKDF (reference sequence). The CDR3 runs to 19 residues. CDR3 region: CATSREGGFIRGRPDTQYF. The full variable domain, its missing parts supplied by reference TRBV15 and TRBJ2-3, is DAMVIQNPRYQVTQFGKPVTLSCSQTLNHNVMYWYQQKSSQAPKLLFHYYDKDFNNEADTPDNFQSRRPNTSFCFLDIRSPGLGDTAMYLCATSREGGFIRGRPDTQYFGPGTRLTVL.

The chain carries TRBV28 and TRBJ2-7; TCRdb lists TRBD2, though no DNA is available to test this call. In germline, CDR1 is MDHEN, CDR2 SYDVKM. The CDR3 consists of 15 residues. The CDR3 sequence is CASSTQAGSHYEQYF.